The 13 T cell receptor beta chains reported below all come from one sample, sequenced in a study of tumor-infiltrating lymphocytes in localized non-small cell lung cancer. Clones were read by immunoSEQ multiplex PCR, and TCRdb kept only the in-frame ones, dropping some. The top ten hold around 5.2% of the sample, which has approximately 17,000 clones, 65% to 80% seen once. The sequencing sample was made of lung tumor tissue. Every receptor here comes from a human donor with non-small cell lung cancer.

The chain employs TRBV9 and TRBJ2-5; TRBD2 agrees at 12 bases. The J segment lost 1 base and the V segment lost 0 bases, leaving 1 base of the junction unmatched. Germline CDR1 reads SGDLS; CDR2 reads YYNGEE. CDR3 length: 16 residues. CDR3 in amino acids: CASSVGLAGAQETQYF. CDR3 in DNA: TGTGCCAGCAGCGTAGGACTAGCGGGAGCCCAAGAGACCCAGTACTTC.

This clone is medium-sized. The chain recombines TRBV7-3 with TRBJ2-2; 7 bases line up with TRBD1. The trim removed 5 bases at V and 6 bases at J, leaving 9 bases unmatched. This CDR3 comprises 15 residues. Per the germline V gene, CDR1 is SGHTA and CDR2 is FQGTGA. CDR3 region: CASSPRGRIPGELFF. DNA for the CDR3: TGTGCCAGCAGCCCCAGGGGGAGAATCCCCGGGGAGCTGTTTTTT.

The genes are TRBV12-5 and TRBJ2-1; D not certain. CDR1 and CDR2 (germline): LGHNT, FRNRAP. V was cut by 0 bases and J by 8 bases, with 17 bases left in between. CDR3 length: 16 amino acids. The CDR3 region is CASGLVKKDPRDEQFF. In nucleotides, the CDR3 is TGTGCTAGTGGTTTGGTAAAGAAGGACCCTAGGGATGAGCAGTTCTTC. The variable domain in full, with the rest retrieved from reference TRBV12-5 and TRBJ2-1, is DARVTQTPRHKVTEMGQEVTMRCQPILGHNTVFWYRQTMMQGLELLAYFRNRAPLDDSGMPKDRFSAEMPDATLATLKIQPSEPRDSAVYFCASGLVKKDPRDEQFFGPGTRLTVL.

The chain joins TRBV7-2 to TRBJ2-7; weak D call: TRBD2 (5 bases). Germline CDR1 SGHTA, CDR2 FQGNSA. The ends were cut back, 4 bases at V and 3 bases at J, with 13 bases in the middle. This CDR3 is 14 amino acids long. CDR3 in amino acids: CASSYFSGDYEQYF. The CDR3 DNA reads as TGTGCCAGCAGCTATTTCTCCGGGGACTACGAGCAGTACTTC.

V is TRBV11-2 and J is TRBJ1-2; 7 bases fit TRBD1. Trimming removed 4 bases from V and 5 bases from J; junction bases left unmatched: 7. The CDR3 is 14 residues long. Germline V lookup: CDR1 SGHAT, CDR2 FQNNGV. CDR3 coding DNA: TGTGCCAGCAGCTGGGGGCCAGGGGGATATGGCTACACCTTC. Translation: CASSWGPGGYGYTF.

This rearrangement joins TRBV9 to TRBJ2-7, with TRBD1 matching over 8 bases. CDR1 is SGDLS, CDR2 YYNGEE, per germline. Trimming at V came to 0 bases and at J to 7 bases, leaving 6 bases not matched to a gene. CDR3 length equals 14 residues. The CDR3 nucleotides read TGTGCCAGCAGCGTAGTCGGAACAGGGGGGGAGCAGTACTTC. It yields the protein CASSVVGTGGEQYF.

The chain employs TRBV28 and TRBJ2-3, with 9 positions matching TRBD2. The J segment lost 4 bases and the V segment lost 10 bases, leaving 12 bases of the junction unmatched. Germline-derived CDR1 and CDR2 are MDHEN and SYDVKM. The CDR3 runs to 15 residues. This CDR3 reads CANHIAGEEADTQYF. CDR3 DNA sequence: TGTGCCAACCATATAGCGGGAGAGGAAGCAGATACGCAGTATTTT.

The chain carries TRBV7-3 and TRBJ1-2; D may be TRBD1 (5 bases). From germline, CDR1 is SGHTA and CDR2 FQGTGA. Trimming removed 5 bases at V and 7 bases at J, with 14 bases between. The CDR3 spans 13 residues. The chain's CDR3 is CASSPSGAGGYTF. The CDR3 DNA follows: TGTGCCAGCAGCCCCAGCGGGGCTGGTGGCTACACCTTC.

This clone has a single count. This rearrangement joins TRBV2 to TRBJ2-3; 7 bases line up with TRBD2. Germline assignment: CDR1 SNHLY and CDR2 FYNNEI. This CDR3 region has 16 residues. V shed 6 bases and J 1 base; nucleotides not matched to a gene: 10. CDR3 region: CASRGAVSGGTDTQYF. For the CDR3, the DNA is TGTGCCAGCAGAGGGGCCGTCAGCGGGGGCACAGATACGCAGTATTTT.

The V gene is TRBV6-1, the J gene TRBJ2-5; D remains unclear. Germline V gene sequence: CDR1 MNHNS, CDR2 SASEGT. This CDR3 has 16 residues. V lost 3 bases and J lost 0, with 14 bases in between. In nucleotides, the CDR3 is TGTGCCAGCAGTGATCTGCCCGCGGCCAACCAAGAGACCCAGTACTTC. Amino acids: CASSDLPAANQETQYF.

The chain recombines TRBV9 with TRBJ2-6; 7 bases are a match to TRBD1. Germline-derived CDR1 and CDR2 are SGDLS and YYNGEE. CDR3 length: 18 amino acids. V trimming: 4 bases; J trimming: 0 bases; junction bases outside the gene matches: 10. The CDR3 nucleotides are TGTGCCAGCAGCAATTCTGACAGGGCCCACTCTGGGGCCAACGTCCTGACTTTC. Residues: CASSNSDRAHSGANVLTF.

This clone was counted a few times. This chain joins TRBV27 and TRBJ1-2; TRBD1 matches 8 bases. Unmatched junction bases numbered 10, after V lost 4 bases and J lost 3 bases. CDR1 and CDR2 (germline): MNHEY, SMNVEV (reference sequence). The CDR3 is made up of 16 amino acids. The CDR3 nucleotides are TGTGCCAGCAGTTATCGACAGGGGCACGTTTACTATGGCTACACCTTC. This gives the protein CASSYRQGHVYYGYTF.

The chain joins TRBV5-1 to TRBJ2-1; 11 positions agree with TRBD2. V was clipped by 4 bases and J by 6 bases; unmatched bases: 3. The CDR3 extends over 14 amino acids. Looked up from germline, CDR1 is SGHRS and CDR2 is YFSETQ. CDR3 protein: CASSPGLAGNEQFF. The CDR3 DNA sequence: TGCGCCAGCAGCCCCGGACTAGCGGGCAATGAGCAGTTCTTC.